Reported below is one T cell receptor (beta chain). The antigen is not known. The PCR was carried out with 60 Vbeta primers and 13 Jbeta primers. Sequenced by immunoSEQ multiplex PCR; TCRdb stores in-frame clones only, minus some. Of hundreds of thousands of clones listed, just over 75% are singletons. This entry belongs to a study of cytomegalovirus exposure and HLA in healthy donors. Study context: A preliminary data release comprised around 85 million unique TCRs obtained from HLA-typed donors.

V trimming: 3 bases; J trimming: 0 bases; junction bases outside the gene matches: 2. CDR3 length: 15 residues. Germline loops: CDR1 SEHNR, CDR2 FQNEAQ (reference sequence). Study results and limitations: Donors were assumed by presence/absence analyses to have roughly uniform sequencing depth.

Sequenced sample: PBMCs. The rearrangement joins TRBV7-9 to TRBJ2-3; 8 bases map to TRBD2. The clonotype was recovered from a man between 18 and 35 years old in good health and CMV-seronegative. CDR3 sequence: CASSFSSGSTDTQYF. The CDR3 DNA reads TGTGCCAGCAGCTTTTCTAGCGGGAGCACAGATACGCAGTATTTT. The full variable domain, its missing parts supplied by reference TRBV7-9 and TRBJ2-3, is DTGVSQNPRHKITKRGQNVTFRCDPISEHNRLYWYRQTLGQGPEFLTYFQNEAQLEKSRLLSDRFSAERPKGSFSTLEIQRTEQGDSAMYLCASSFSSGSTDTQYFGPGTRLTVL.